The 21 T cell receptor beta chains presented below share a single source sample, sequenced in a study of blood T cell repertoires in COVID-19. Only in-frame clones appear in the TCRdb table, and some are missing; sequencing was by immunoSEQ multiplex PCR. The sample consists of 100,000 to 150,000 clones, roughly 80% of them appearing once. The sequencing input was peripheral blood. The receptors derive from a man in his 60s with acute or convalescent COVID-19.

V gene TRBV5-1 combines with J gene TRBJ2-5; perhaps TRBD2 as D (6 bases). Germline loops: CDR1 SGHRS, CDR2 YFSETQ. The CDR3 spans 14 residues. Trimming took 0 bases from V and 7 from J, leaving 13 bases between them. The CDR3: CASSLAGGMGTQYF. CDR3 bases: TGCGCCAGCAGCTTGGCCGGGGGTATGGGGACCCAGTACTTC.

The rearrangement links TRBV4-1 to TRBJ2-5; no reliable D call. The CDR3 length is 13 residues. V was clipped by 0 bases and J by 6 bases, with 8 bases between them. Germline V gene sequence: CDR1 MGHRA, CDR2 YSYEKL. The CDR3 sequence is CASSQDQLKTQYF. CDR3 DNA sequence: TGCGCCAGCAGCCAAGATCAGTTAAAGACCCAGTACTTC.

The CDR3 sequence: CASEGRIADTQYF. In DNA, the CDR3 is TGTGCCAGCGAGGGAAGGATAGCAGATACGCAGTATTTT. The rearrangement joins TRBV21-1 to TRBJ2-3; the table assigns TRBD2, which was not confirmed against the DNA. TRBV21-1 is a pseudogene segment. There are 13 residues in the CDR3.

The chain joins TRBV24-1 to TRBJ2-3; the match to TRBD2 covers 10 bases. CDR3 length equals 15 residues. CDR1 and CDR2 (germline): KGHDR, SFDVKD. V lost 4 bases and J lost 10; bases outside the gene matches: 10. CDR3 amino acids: CATSDSTRTSGAQYF. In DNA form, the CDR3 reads TGTGCCACCAGTGACTCAACGCGGACTAGCGGAGCGCAGTATTTT.

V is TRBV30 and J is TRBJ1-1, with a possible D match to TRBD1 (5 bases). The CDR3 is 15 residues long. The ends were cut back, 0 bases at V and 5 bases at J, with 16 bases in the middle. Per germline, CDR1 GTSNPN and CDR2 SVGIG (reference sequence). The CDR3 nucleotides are TGTGCCTGGAGTGTAGGGCACTCTGGGGGGACTGAAGCTTTCTTT. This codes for CAWSVGHSGGTEAFF.

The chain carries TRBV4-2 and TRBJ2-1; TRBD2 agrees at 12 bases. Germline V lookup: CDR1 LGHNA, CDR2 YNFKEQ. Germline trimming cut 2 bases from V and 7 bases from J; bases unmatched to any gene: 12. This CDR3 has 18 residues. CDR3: CASSQWTSGAVRGNEQFF. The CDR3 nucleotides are TGTGCCAGCAGCCAATGGACTAGCGGGGCTGTGCGGGGGAATGAGCAGTTCTTC.

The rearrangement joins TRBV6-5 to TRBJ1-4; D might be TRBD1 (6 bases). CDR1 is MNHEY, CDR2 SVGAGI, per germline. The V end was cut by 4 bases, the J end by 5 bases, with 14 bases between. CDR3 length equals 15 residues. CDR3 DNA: TGTGCCAGCAGTTTTACGGACAGACTAAATGAAAAACTGTTTTTT. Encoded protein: CASSFTDRLNEKLFF.

As DNA, the CDR3 is TGTGCCAGCAGGCTGACAGGGCTTTCAGAGGGGCAGTACTTC. Amino acids: CASRLTGLSEGQYF. The gene calls are TRBV6-6 and TRBJ2-7; the match to TRBD1 covers 7 bases. Per the germline V gene, CDR1 is MNHNY and CDR2 is SVGAGI (reference sequence). This CDR3 is built from 14 residues. V lost 6 bases, J lost 9 bases, and 14 bases stayed unmatched.

This CDR3 is CASSKGRGGPYEQYF. In DNA, the CDR3 is TGTGCCAGCAGCAAAGGGAGGGGAGGGCCCTACGAGCAGTACTTC. V is TRBV21-1 and J is TRBJ2-7; the D call TRBD2 from the table was never checked on the DNA. TRBV21-1 corresponds to a pseudogene. This CDR3 contains 15 residues.

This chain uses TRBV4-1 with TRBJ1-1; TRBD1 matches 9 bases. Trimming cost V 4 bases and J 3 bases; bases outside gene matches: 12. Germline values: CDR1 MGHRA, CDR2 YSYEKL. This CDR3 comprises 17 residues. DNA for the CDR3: TGCGCCAGCAGCCCGACGACAGGGGGAAGAGGTGACACTGAAGCTTTCTTT. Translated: CASSPTTGGRGDTEAFF.

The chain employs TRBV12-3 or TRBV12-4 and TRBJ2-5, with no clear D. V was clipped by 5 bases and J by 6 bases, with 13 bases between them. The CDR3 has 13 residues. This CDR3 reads CASSPRQAQTQYF. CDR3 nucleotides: TGTGCCAGCAGTCCCCGTCAGGCCCAGACCCAGTACTTC.

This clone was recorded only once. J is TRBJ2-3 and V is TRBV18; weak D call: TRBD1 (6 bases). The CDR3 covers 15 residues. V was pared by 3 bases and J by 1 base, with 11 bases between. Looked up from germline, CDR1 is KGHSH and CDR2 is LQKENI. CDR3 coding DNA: TGTGCCAGCTCACCTGGACAGATAGGCACAGATACGCAGTATTTT. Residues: CASSPGQIGTDTQYF.

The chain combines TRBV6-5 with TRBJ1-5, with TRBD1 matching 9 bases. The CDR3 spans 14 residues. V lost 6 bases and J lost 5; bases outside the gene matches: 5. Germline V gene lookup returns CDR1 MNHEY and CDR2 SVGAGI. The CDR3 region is CASRPQGAHQPQHF. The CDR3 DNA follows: TGTGCCAGCAGACCACAGGGGGCGCATCAGCCCCAGCATTTT.

The CDR3 protein is CASSPVQSRSVTEAFF. DNA of the CDR3: TGTGCCAGCTCACCCGTTCAATCGAGGAGTGTCACTGAAGCTTTCTTT. The chain joins TRBV18 to TRBJ1-1, with unresolved D. V shed 3 bases and J shed 4 bases, with 18 bases lying between them. Germline CDR1 reads KGHSH; CDR2 reads LQKENI. The CDR3 length is 16 residues.

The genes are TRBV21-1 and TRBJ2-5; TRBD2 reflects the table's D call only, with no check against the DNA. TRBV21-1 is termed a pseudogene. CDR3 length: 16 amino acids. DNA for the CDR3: TGTGCCAGCAGCAAACAATCGATCGGGGACCAAGAGACCCAGTACTTC. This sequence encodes CASSKQSIGDQETQYF.

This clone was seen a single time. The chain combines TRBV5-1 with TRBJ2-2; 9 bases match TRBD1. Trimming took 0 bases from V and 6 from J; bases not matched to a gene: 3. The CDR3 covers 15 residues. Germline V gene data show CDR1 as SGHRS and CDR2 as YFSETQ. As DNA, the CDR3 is TGCGCCAGCAGCTTGGGGACAGGGGTGTCCGGGGAGCTGTTTTTT. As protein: CASSLGTGVSGELFF.

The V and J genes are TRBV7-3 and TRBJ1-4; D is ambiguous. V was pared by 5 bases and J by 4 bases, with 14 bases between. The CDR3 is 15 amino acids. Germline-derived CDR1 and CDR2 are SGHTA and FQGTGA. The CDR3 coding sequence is TGTGCCAGCAGCGCTCCGGTAGAGTATAATGAAAAACTGTTTTTT. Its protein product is CASSAPVEYNEKLFF.

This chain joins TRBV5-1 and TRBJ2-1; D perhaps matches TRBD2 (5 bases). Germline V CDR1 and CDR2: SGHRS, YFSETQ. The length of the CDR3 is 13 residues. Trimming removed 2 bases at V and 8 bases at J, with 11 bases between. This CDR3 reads CASSLTSNYEQFF. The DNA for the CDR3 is TGCGCCAGCAGCTTAACTAGTAACTATGAGCAGTTCTTC.

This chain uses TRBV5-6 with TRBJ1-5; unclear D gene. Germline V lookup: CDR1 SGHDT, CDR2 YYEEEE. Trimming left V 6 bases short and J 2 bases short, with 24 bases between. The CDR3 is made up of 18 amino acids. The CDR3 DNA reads TGTGCCAGCACCACGGAACAGTCTCCCAAAGCGGGCAATCAGCCCCAGCATTTT. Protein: CASTTEQSPKAGNQPQHF.

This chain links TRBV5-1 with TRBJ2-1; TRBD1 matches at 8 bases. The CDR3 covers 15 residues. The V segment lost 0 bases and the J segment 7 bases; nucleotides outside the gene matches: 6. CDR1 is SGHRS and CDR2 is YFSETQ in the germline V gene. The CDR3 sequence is CASSLEGRGRNEQFF. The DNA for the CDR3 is TGCGCCAGCAGCTTGGAGGGCAGGGGGCGGAATGAGCAGTTCTTC. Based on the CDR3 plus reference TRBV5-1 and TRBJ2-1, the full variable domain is KAGVTQTPRYLIKTRGQQVTLSCSPISGHRSVSWYQQTPGQGLQFLFEYFSETQRNKGNFPGRFSGRQFSNSRSEMNVSTLELGDSALYLCASSLEGRGRNEQFFGPGTRLTVL.

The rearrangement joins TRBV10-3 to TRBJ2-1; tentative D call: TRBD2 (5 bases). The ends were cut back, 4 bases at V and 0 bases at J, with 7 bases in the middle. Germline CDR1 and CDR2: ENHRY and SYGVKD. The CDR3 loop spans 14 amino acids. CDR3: CAISVASSYNEQFF. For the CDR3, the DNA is TGTGCCATCAGTGTAGCGAGCTCCTACAATGAGCAGTTCTTC.